A single sample gave rise to the 7 T cell receptor beta chains below, sequenced in a study of blood T cell repertoires in COVID-19. Profiled with immunoSEQ multiplex PCR; TCRdb holds only in-frame clones, not every one. The sample lists roughly 100,000 clones, 75% to 85% occurring once. Sequences were obtained from peripheral blood. The receptors come from a man in his 60s with acute or convalescent COVID-19.

CDR3 sequence reads: CASRPTAGQIYGYTF. The DNA of the CDR3 is TGTGCCAGCAGGCCTACTGCGGGACAGATCTATGGCTACACCTTC. The rearrangement links TRBV6-5 to TRBJ1-2; TRBD1 agrees at 7 bases. V trimming: 6 bases; J trimming: 4 bases; junction bases outside the gene matches: 11. Germline V gene data show CDR1 as MNHEY and CDR2 as SVGAGI. CDR3 length: 15 residues.

This rearrangement joins TRBV6-5 to TRBJ1-1; D unclear. Germline CDR1 and CDR2: MNHEY and SVGAGI. V was pared by 7 bases and J by 5 bases, with 17 bases between. The CDR3 runs 14 residues. For the CDR3, the DNA is TGTGCCAGCATTCCGAAGCCCCGTGAGACTGAAGCTTTCTTT. Residues: CASIPKPRETEAFF.

This sequence joins TRBV6-2 or TRBV6-3 and TRBJ1-1; D is uncertain. V lost 3 bases and J lost 1, with 12 bases in between. This CDR3 contains 15 residues. The germline V gene has CDR1 MNHEY and CDR2 SVGEGT. Written as DNA, the CDR3 is TGTGCCAGCAGTTATAGGGAGAATTGGAACACTGAAGCTTTCTTT. It yields the protein CASSYRENWNTEAFF.

The chain recombines TRBV27 with TRBJ2-5; D is unclear. Germline loops: CDR1 MNHEY, CDR2 SMNVEV (reference sequence). The CDR3 totals 13 residues. V was trimmed by 1 base and J by 2 bases, leaving 5 bases between them. CDR3 protein: CASSLWPQETQYF. In DNA, the CDR3 is TGTGCCAGCAGTTTATGGCCTCAAGAGACCCAGTACTTC.

The chain carries TRBV9 and TRBJ1-3; unclear D gene. The CDR3 covers 15 residues. Deletions cut 2 bases from V and 1 base from J, with 10 bases between. Per the germline V gene, CDR1 is SGDLS and CDR2 is YYNGEE. CDR3 nucleotide sequence: TGTGCCAGCAGCGTCCATGGCGGTTCTGGAAACACCATATATTTT. This translates into CASSVHGGSGNTIYF.

The chain uses TRBV19 and TRBJ1-4; TRBD1 might be the D (5 bases). The CDR3 runs 13 residues. The germline V gene has CDR1 LNHDA and CDR2 SQIVND (reference sequence). Trimming removed 5 bases at V and 13 bases at J, with 17 bases between. The CDR3, as DNA: TGTGCCAGTAGTCCACCACCCGGGGGGATACTGTTTTTT. Translated, it gives CASSPPPGGILFF.

The rearrangement uses TRBV7-2 and TRBJ1-4; D not certain. CDR3 length: 15 amino acids. The germline CDR1 and CDR2 sequences are SGHTA and FQGNSA. V dropped 1 base and J dropped 4 bases, with 10 bases sitting between them. CDR3 protein: CASSLGASINEKLFF. CDR3 coding DNA: TGTGCCAGCAGCTTAGGGGCCTCTATTAATGAAAAACTGTTTTTT.